The 13 T cell receptor beta chains below all came from one sample that was sequenced in a study of Ad26.COV2.S vaccination and SARS-CoV-2 variants. The treatment: roughly 20 received Ad26.COV2.S at low or high dose, single or two shots; about 5 received placebo; per-sample allocation not given. The samples were gathered on day 63 after the first injection of vaccine or placebo. Profiling relied on immunoSEQ multiplex PCR, and the TCRdb table lists in-frame clones only, not all of them. The sample shows about 350,000 clones, around 83% of them seen only once. The sample consisted of peripheral blood, taken in a trial of Ad26.COV2.S vaccine versus placebo. These receptors came from a person aged 18 to 59 who received the Ad26.COV2.S COVID-19 vaccine or a placebo.

In its sample, this clone was seen a few times. The chain combines TRBV12-5 with TRBJ1-6, with no clear D. V was pared by 1 base and J by 9 bases, with 4 bases between. CDR3 length: 12 residues. The V gene's germline CDR1 is LGHNT and CDR2 FRNRAP. CDR3 nucleotides: TGTGCTAGTGGTTTGGCAGCTTCACCCCTCCACTTT. Amino acids: CASGLAASPLHF.

The chain joins TRBV6-2 or TRBV6-3 to TRBJ2-1; TRBD2 aligns across 15 bases. In germline, CDR1 is MNHEY, CDR2 SVGEGT. This CDR3 has 16 residues. The ends lost 6 bases at V and 4 bases at J; junction bases unmatched: 4. CDR3 loop: CASSHGLAGGYNEQFF. CDR3 DNA sequence: TGTGCCAGCAGCCACGGACTAGCGGGGGGGTACAATGAGCAGTTCTTC.

This clone was seen a few times. The V and J genes are TRBV19 and TRBJ2-3; 14 positions match TRBD2. The germline V gene encodes CDR1 LNHDA and CDR2 SQIVND (reference sequence). The CDR3 totals 19 residues. V was pared by 6 bases and J by 1 base, with 12 bases of the junction left unmatched. The CDR3 here is CASSPGLAGGYLGTDTQYF. CDR3 sequence (DNA): TGTGCCAGTAGCCCTGGACTAGCGGGGGGCTATCTAGGCACAGATACGCAGTATTTT.

This chain connects TRBV4-1 to TRBJ2-3, with TRBD2 matching over 10 bases. CDR1 and CDR2 from the germline V gene are MGHRA and YSYEKL. This CDR3 comprises 16 residues. The trim removed 5 bases at V and 0 bases at J, leaving 5 bases unmatched. The CDR3 nucleotides read TGCGCCAGCAGCGACGTGACTAGCGGGAGCACAGATACGCAGTATTTT. Its translation is CASSDVTSGSTDTQYF.

The chain joins TRBV9 to TRBJ2-2; TRBD2 agrees at 9 bases. The CDR3 contains 16 residues. The J segment lost 2 bases and the V segment lost 2 bases, leaving 4 bases of the junction unmatched. Germline V gene data show CDR1 as SGDLS and CDR2 as YYNGEE. The CDR3 DNA follows: TGTGCCAGCAGCGTGAAGCGGGGGGCAAACACCGGGGAGCTGTTTTTT. It translates to CASSVKRGANTGELFF.

The gene calls are TRBV15 and TRBJ2-3, with 10 bases fitting TRBD1. CDR3 length: 16 residues. Germline V gene lookup returns CDR1 LNHNV and CDR2 YYDKDF (reference sequence). Trimming cost V 5 bases and J 2 bases; bases outside gene matches: 7. The CDR3 protein is CATSGKTGGPTDTQYF. CDR3 DNA sequence: TGTGCCACCAGCGGAAAGACAGGGGGCCCCACAGATACGCAGTATTTT.

The V call is TRBV18, the J call TRBJ1-4; tentative D call: TRBD1 (6 bases). The CDR3 spans 14 residues. V was cut by 5 bases and J by 7 bases, with 14 bases left in between. Germline lookup yields CDR1 KGHSH and CDR2 LQKENI. CDR3 sequence: CASSAQGSREKLFF. CDR3 DNA sequence: TGTGCCAGCTCAGCACAGGGAAGTCGTGAAAAACTGTTTTTT.

The genes are TRBV6-6 and TRBJ1-1; the match to TRBD1 covers 11 bases. CDR1 is MNHNY and CDR2 is SVGAGI in the germline V gene (reference sequence). The length of the CDR3 is 15 residues. The V segment lost 2 bases and the J segment 11 bases; nucleotides outside the gene matches: 10. The CDR3 spells CASSYPPGQGVGAFF. CDR3 bases: TGTGCCAGCAGTTACCCCCCGGGACAGGGGGTTGGTGCTTTCTTT.

J is TRBJ1-5 and V is TRBV19; D gene uncertain. CDR1 LNHDA and CDR2 SQIVND come from the germline V gene (reference sequence). The CDR3 runs to 13 residues. Between the trimmed V and J ends, which lost 3 bases and 6 bases, there was a span of 9 bases. This chain's CDR3 is CASSIQVAQPQHF. The DNA for the CDR3 is TGTGCCAGTAGTATTCAGGTGGCTCAGCCCCAGCATTTT.

This clone came up a few times. The chain uses TRBV4-1 and TRBJ2-7; D not resolved. The CDR3 loop spans 15 amino acids. V was shortened by 1 base and J by 2 bases, with 12 bases between the two germline ends. The germline CDR1 and CDR2 sequences are MGHRA and YSYEKL. In nucleotides, the CDR3 is TGCGCCAGCAGCCAAGCCTGGCCCAGTCCCTACGAGCAGTACTTC. Residues: CASSQAWPSPYEQYF.

This clone has just one count. The chain uses TRBV2 and TRBJ1-5; D is unresolved. The CDR3 runs to 14 residues. V gave up 4 bases and J gave up 2 bases, with 9 bases separating them. Per the germline V gene, CDR1 is SNHLY and CDR2 is FYNNEI. The CDR3: CASSGRVGNQPQHF. The CDR3 DNA is TGTGCCAGCAGTGGTAGGGTTGGCAATCAGCCCCAGCATTTT.

The chain recombines TRBV7-2 with TRBJ2-5; 7 positions agree with TRBD2. With V trimmed by 2 bases and J by 3 bases, 12 bases remained unmatched. The germline V gene has CDR1 SGHTA and CDR2 FQGNSA. The CDR3 runs 17 residues. Here the CDR3 DNA reads TGTGCCAGCAGCTTATTTCGGTTAGTGGGAGGGGAAGAGACCCAGTACTTC. This sequence encodes CASSLFRLVGGEETQYF.

The V call is TRBV7-6, the J call TRBJ2-1, with TRBD2 matching 7 bases. V dropped 0 bases and J dropped 0; count of bases not matched to a gene: 2. CDR1 is SGHVS and CDR2 is FNYEAQ in the germline V gene. The CDR3 totals 16 residues. The CDR3 protein is CASSLARGSSYNEQFF. Written as DNA, the CDR3 is TGTGCCAGCAGCTTAGCGCGCGGGAGCTCCTACAATGAGCAGTTCTTC.